This TCR beta chain came from a study of blood T cell repertoires in COVID-19. TCRdb's copy holds only in-frame clones and misses some; the assay was immunoSEQ multiplex PCR. The sample shows tens of thousands of clones, around nine tenths of them seen only once. V was shortened by 1 base and J by 14 bases, with 13 bases between the two germline ends. CDR3 length: 12 residues. Germline V gives CDR1 LGHDT, CDR2 YNNKEL (reference sequence). The sample comprised peripheral blood. The clonotype comes from a man aged 60 to 75 with active COVID-19. The chain is built from TRBV3-1 (or the pseudogene TRBV3-2) and TRBJ2-3; a weak D match, TRBD2 (5 bases). The CDR3 DNA reads as TGTGCCAGCAGCCAAGGACTACTTCTTCCGTATTTT. This sequence encodes CASSQGLLLPYF.